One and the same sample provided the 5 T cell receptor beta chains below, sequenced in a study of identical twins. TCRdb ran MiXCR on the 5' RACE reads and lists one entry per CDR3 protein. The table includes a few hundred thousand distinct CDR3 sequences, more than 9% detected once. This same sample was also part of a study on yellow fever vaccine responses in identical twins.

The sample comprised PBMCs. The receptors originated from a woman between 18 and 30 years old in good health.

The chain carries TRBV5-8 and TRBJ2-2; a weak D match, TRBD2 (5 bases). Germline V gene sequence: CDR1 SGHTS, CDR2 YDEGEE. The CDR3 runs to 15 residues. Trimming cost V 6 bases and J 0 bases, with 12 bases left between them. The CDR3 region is CASIARVTNTGELFF. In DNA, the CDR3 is TGTGCCAGCATTGCGCGGGTCACGAACACCGGGGAGCTGTTTTTT.

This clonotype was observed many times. CDR3 region: CASSDSGPGACTDTQYF. In DNA, the CDR3 is TGTGCCAGCAGTGACTCTGGACCGGGGGCTTGCACAGATACGCAGTATTTT. J is TRBJ2-3 and V is TRBV6-4; D is tentatively TRBD1 or TRBD2 (6 bases each). V was clipped by 0 bases and J by 1 base, with 14 bases between them. The CDR3 loop spans 17 amino acids. In germline, CDR1 is MRHNA, CDR2 SNTAGT.

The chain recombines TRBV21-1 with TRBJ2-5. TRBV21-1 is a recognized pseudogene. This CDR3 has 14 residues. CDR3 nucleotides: TGTGCCAGCAGCAAAGCGCCGAGGTCAGAGACCCAGTACTTC. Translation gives CASSKAPRSETQYF.

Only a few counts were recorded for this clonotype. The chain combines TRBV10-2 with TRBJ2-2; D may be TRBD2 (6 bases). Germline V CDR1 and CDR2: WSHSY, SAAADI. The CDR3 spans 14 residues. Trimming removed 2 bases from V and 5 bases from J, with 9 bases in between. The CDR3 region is CASSEMGGTGELFF. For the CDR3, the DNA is TGCGCCAGCAGTGAGATGGGAGGTACCGGGGAGCTGTTTTTT.

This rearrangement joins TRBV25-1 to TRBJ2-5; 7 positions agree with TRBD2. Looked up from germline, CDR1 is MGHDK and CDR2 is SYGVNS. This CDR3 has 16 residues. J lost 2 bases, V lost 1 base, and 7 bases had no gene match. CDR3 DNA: TGTGCCAGCAGTGAATTGATCGGGGGAGGGCAAGAGACCCAGTACTTC. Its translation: CASSELIGGGQETQYF.